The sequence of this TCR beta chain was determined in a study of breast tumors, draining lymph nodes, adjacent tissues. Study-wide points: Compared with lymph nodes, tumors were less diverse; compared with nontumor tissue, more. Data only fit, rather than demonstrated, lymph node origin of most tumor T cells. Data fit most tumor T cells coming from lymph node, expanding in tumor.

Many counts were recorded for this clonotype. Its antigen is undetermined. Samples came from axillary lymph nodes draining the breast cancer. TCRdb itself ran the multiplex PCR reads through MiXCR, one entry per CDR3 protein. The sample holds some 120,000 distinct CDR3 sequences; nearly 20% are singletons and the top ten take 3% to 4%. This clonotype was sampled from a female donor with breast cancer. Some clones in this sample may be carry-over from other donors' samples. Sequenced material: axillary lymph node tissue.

The CDR3 is CATKGTGGDTGELFF. The CDR3 DNA reads TGCGCCACCAAGGGGACTGGAGGGGACACCGGGGAGCTGTTTTTT. V gene TRBV10-2 combines with J gene TRBJ2-2, with TRBD2 as a possible D gene (6 bases). The V gene's germline CDR1 is WSHSY and CDR2 SAAADI. The length of the CDR3 is 15 residues. Deletions cut 10 bases from V and 3 bases from J, with 18 bases between.